These 18 T cell receptor beta chains originate from one sample sequenced in a study of OX40 agonist ivuxolimab in advanced cancers. Assay: immunoSEQ multiplex PCR; the TCRdb copy retains only in-frame clones and omits some. This table has 75,000 to 100,000 clones, approximately 84% appearing once. Sample: CD4+ or CD8+ T cells sorted from blood, taken in a trial of the OX40 agonist ivuxolimab. Receptors were obtained from an adult with an advanced solid tumor such as melanoma, head and neck, liver or kidney cancer.

The chain couples TRBV7-6 to TRBJ2-5; 8 nucleotides match TRBD2. The junction had 7 bases not matched to a gene; V was cut back by 5 bases and J by 2 bases. Looked up from germline, CDR1 is SGHVS and CDR2 is FNYEAQ. This CDR3 is 15 amino acids long. The CDR3 DNA follows: TGTGCCAGCAGCCCAAGACTAGCGCCACAAGAGACCCAGTACTTC. Protein: CASSPRLAPQETQYF.

V and J are TRBV4-2 and TRBJ2-3; 11 positions match TRBD2. The junction had 7 bases not matched to a gene; V was cut back by 5 bases and J by 3 bases. The CDR3 has 16 residues. Germline CDR1 and CDR2: LGHNA and YNFKEQ. For the CDR3, the DNA is TGTGCCAGCAGCTACCAGGGACTAGCGGAAACAGATACGCAGTATTTT. Translated, it gives CASSYQGLAETDTQYF.

The chain recombines TRBV6-5 with TRBJ2-5, with D maybe TRBD1 (6 bases). The V and J ends lost 8 bases and 4 bases respectively, with 20 bases between them. Germline-derived CDR1 and CDR2 are MNHEY and SVGAGI. The CDR3 spans 15 residues. The CDR3 protein is CASALSGTGLETQYF. The CDR3 coding sequence is TGTGCCAGCGCCCTCTCAGGAACAGGGCTAGAGACCCAGTACTTC.

The V and J genes are TRBV5-5 and TRBJ2-7; the D is unclear. Germline loops: CDR1 SGHKS, CDR2 YYEKEE (reference sequence). The CDR3 extends over 14 amino acids. V shed 0 bases and J shed 5 bases, with 12 bases lying between them. CDR3: CASSLGTWVDEQYF. In nucleotides, the CDR3 is TGTGCCAGCAGCTTGGGGACGTGGGTTGACGAGCAGTACTTC.

This chain links TRBV4-1 with TRBJ2-3; maybe TRBD2 (6 bases). The CDR3 length is 16 residues. Trimming pared 5 bases from V and 2 bases from J, leaving 17 bases between. Germline V gene lookup returns CDR1 MGHRA and CDR2 YSYEKL. The CDR3 spells CASSYTRDSFTDTQYF. CDR3 nucleotides: TGCGCCAGCAGCTATACCCGGGACTCCTTCACAGATACGCAGTATTTT.

The V call is TRBV12-5, the J call TRBJ2-7; possible D gene TRBD2, 5 bases. Trimming pared 8 bases from V and 4 bases from J, leaving 12 bases between. The CDR3 totals 12 residues. In germline, CDR1 is LGHNT, CDR2 FRNRAP. CDR3 protein: CASRSGAYEQYF. CDR3 coding DNA: TGTGCTAGTAGGAGCGGAGCTTACGAGCAGTACTTC. Filled out from reference TRBV12-5 and TRBJ2-7, the complete variable domain reads DARVTQTPRHKVTEMGQEVTMRCQPILGHNTVFWYRQTMMQGLELLAYFRNRAPLDDSGMPKDRFSAEMPDATLATLKIQPSEPRDSAVYFCASRSGAYEQYFGPGTRLTVT.

The DNA for the CDR3 is TGTGCCAGCAGCTATCGGACCTCGCGGGGCACTGAAGCTTTCTTT. It translates to CASSYRTSRGTEAFF. This sequence joins TRBV7-8 and TRBJ1-1; D is ambiguous. CDR3 length equals 15 residues. V lost 4 bases to trimming and J lost 4 bases, with 16 bases between them. Germline CDR1 and CDR2: SGHVS and FQNEAQ. Using reference TRBV7-8 and TRBJ1-1 for the parts outside the CDR3, the full variable domain is GAGVSQSPRYKVAKRGQDVALRCDPISGHVSLFWYQQALGQGPEFLTYFQNEAQLDKSGLPSDRFFAERPEGSVSTLKIQRTQQEDSAVYLCASSYRTSRGTEAFFGQGTRLTVV.

The genes are TRBV7-2 and TRBJ2-5, with 12 bases aligning to TRBD2. This CDR3 is 18 amino acids long. CDR1 and CDR2 from the germline V gene are SGHTA and FQGNSA. The V gene end was trimmed by 5 bases and the J gene end by 5 bases; junction bases not matched to a gene: 15. Here the CDR3 reads CASSLTLAGGPVGETQYF. The CDR3 DNA reads TGTGCCAGCAGCCTAACCCTAGCGGGGGGGCCCGTCGGGGAGACCCAGTACTTC.

The chain recombines TRBV4-1 with TRBJ1-4, with 9 bases fitting TRBD1. Trimming took 1 base from V and 8 from J; bases not matched to a gene: 5. The CDR3 has 15 amino acids. Looked up from germline, CDR1 is MGHRA and CDR2 is YSYEKL. CDR3 protein: CASSQAGTGYEKLFF. DNA of the CDR3: TGCGCCAGCAGCCAAGCCGGGACAGGGTACGAAAAACTGTTTTTT.

The genes are TRBV27 and TRBJ2-5; 7 bases agree with TRBD1. Germline lookup yields CDR1 MNHEY and CDR2 SMNVEV (reference sequence). This CDR3 comprises 14 residues. The trim removed 3 bases at V and 0 bases at J, leaving 1 base unmatched. The CDR3 DNA follows: TGTGCCAGCAGTTTGACAGGGTACCAAGAGACCCAGTACTTC. It codes for CASSLTGYQETQYF.

The genes are TRBV20-1 and TRBJ2-7; 7 bases are shared with TRBD1. J was trimmed by 4 bases and V by 6 bases; bases with no gene match: 3. This CDR3 region has 11 residues. CDR1 and CDR2 from the germline V gene are DFQATT and SNEGSKA (reference sequence). The CDR3 DNA follows: TGCAGTGCCAAGGACAGGTACGAGCAGTACTTC. Protein sequence: CSAKDRYEQYF.

The table lists this clone with a count of one. The chain is built from TRBV15 and TRBJ2-2; 10 bases map to TRBD2. The CDR3 is 16 residues long. Unmatched junction bases numbered 3, after V lost 1 base and J lost 4 bases. Germline CDR1 reads LNHNV; CDR2 reads YYDKDF (reference sequence). The CDR3: CATSRGLAGGTGELFF. The CDR3 DNA reads TGTGCCACCAGCAGAGGACTAGCGGGCGGCACCGGGGAGCTGTTTTTT.

This clone was recorded once. This chain links TRBV21-1 with TRBJ2-5. TRBV21-1 represents a pseudogene. CDR3 length: 13 residues. As DNA, the CDR3 is TGTGCCAGCAGCAAAGTGGACCAAGAGACCCAGTACTTC. Translating gives CASSKVDQETQYF.

This rearrangement joins TRBV19 to TRBJ2-5; weak D call: TRBD2 (5 bases). Germline V gene data show CDR1 as LNHDA and CDR2 as SQIVND (reference sequence). V lost 3 bases and J lost 5, with 16 bases in between. The CDR3 length is 15 residues. The CDR3 nucleotides read TGTGCCAGTAGTATTACGGAGGTCCACTGGGAGACCCAGTACTTC. Protein: CASSITEVHWETQYF.

The chain links TRBV5-1 to TRBJ1-1; D not certain. Germline V gives CDR1 SGHRS, CDR2 YFSETQ. Trimming cost V 6 bases and J 1 base, with 10 bases left between them. CDR3 length: 13 residues. The CDR3 coding sequence is TGCGCCAGCAAACCATCAAAGAACACTGAAGCTTTCTTT. Protein sequence: CASKPSKNTEAFF.

This clone was seen just once. The gene calls are TRBV5-4 and TRBJ2-2; 11 positions match TRBD2. Germline trimming cut 4 bases from V and 5 bases from J; bases unmatched to any gene: 7. Germline V lookup: CDR1 SGHNT, CDR2 YYREEE (reference sequence). The CDR3 spans 16 residues. CDR3 amino acids: CASSSTSGSNTGELFF. The CDR3 nucleotides are TGTGCCAGCAGCAGCACTAGCGGGAGCAATACCGGGGAGCTGTTTTTT.

The J gene is TRBJ2-1, the V gene TRBV9; tentatively, D is TRBD1 (6 bases). Per germline, CDR1 SGDLS and CDR2 YYNGEE. V lost 0 bases to trimming and J lost 3 bases, with 13 bases between them. The length of the CDR3 is 16 residues. CDR3 region: CASSVDSQGIYNEQFF. The CDR3 region has the DNA TGTGCCAGCAGCGTAGACAGCCAGGGGATCTACAATGAGCAGTTCTTC.

This clone was observed a handful of times. The CDR3 coding sequence is TGTGCCAGCAGCTCCAGACGGGACTTCGGCTCTGGGGCCAACGTCCTGACTTTC. Its translation is CASSSRRDFGSGANVLTF. The chain combines TRBV5-4 with TRBJ2-6, with D possibly TRBD2 on 6 matching bases. V lost 3 bases and J lost 0, with 16 bases in between. This CDR3 is 18 amino acids long. CDR1 and CDR2 (germline): SGHNT, YYREEE (reference sequence).